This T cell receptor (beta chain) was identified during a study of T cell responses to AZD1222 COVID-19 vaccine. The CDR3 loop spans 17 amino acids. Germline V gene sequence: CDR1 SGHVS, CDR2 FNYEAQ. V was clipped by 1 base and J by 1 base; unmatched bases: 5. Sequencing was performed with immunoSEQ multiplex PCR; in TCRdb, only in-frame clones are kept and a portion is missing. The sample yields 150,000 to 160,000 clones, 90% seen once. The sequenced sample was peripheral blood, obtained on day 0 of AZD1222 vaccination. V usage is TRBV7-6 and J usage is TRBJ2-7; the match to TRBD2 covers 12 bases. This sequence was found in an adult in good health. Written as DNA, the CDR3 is TGTGCCAGCAGCTTAGGCTGGACTAGCGGGAAGTCCTACGAGCAGTACTTC. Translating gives CASSLGWTSGKSYEQYF.